What follows are 31 T cell receptor beta chains derived from one specimen sequenced in a study of identical twins. TCRdb used MiXCR to reprocess the 5' RACE reads, holding one entry per CDR3 protein. This table holds 600,000 to 700,000 distinct CDR3 sequences, over 20% found once. Another study also made use of these data, one on T cells expressing NK-cell markers.

Material for sequencing was PBMCs. These receptors were obtained from a young woman in good health.

This chain connects TRBV7-2 to TRBJ2-3, with 8 bases matching TRBD2. Germline trimming cut 5 bases from V and 2 bases from J; bases unmatched to any gene: 6. CDR1 is SGHTA, CDR2 FQGNSA, per germline. The CDR3 spans 15 residues. The DNA for the CDR3 is TGTGCCAGCAGCCATAGGACTAGCCCCACAGATACGCAGTATTTT. Protein sequence: CASSHRTSPTDTQYF.

The sample holds a few counts of this clonotype. The chain employs TRBV20-1 and TRBJ2-3, with a tentative D call TRBD2 (5 bases). V lost 5 bases to trimming and J lost 6 bases, with 15 bases between them. The length of the CDR3 is 13 residues. The germline CDR1 and CDR2 sequences are DFQATT and SNEGSKA (reference sequence). The CDR3 region has the DNA TGCAGTGCTCACCCGCCGGGATCTGATACGCAGTATTTT. Encoded protein: CSAHPPGSDTQYF.

This chain joins TRBV5-1 and TRBJ2-2; maybe TRBD2 (6 bases). V lost 7 bases to trimming and J lost 0 bases, with 13 bases between them. CDR1 and CDR2 from the germline V gene are SGHRS and YFSETQ. The CDR3 consists of 15 residues. The CDR3 region is CASFRGGTNTGELFF. CDR3 bases: TGCGCCAGCTTCCGGGGAGGAACGAACACCGGGGAGCTGTTTTTT.

In regard to this clonotype: The junction departs from germline at one end; a sequencing error may be responsible. The genes are TRBV20-1 and TRBJ2-5, with 14 nucleotides matching TRBD2. The CDR3 loop spans 16 amino acids. CDR1 and CDR2 from the germline V gene are DFQATT and SNEGSKA (reference sequence). The CDR3 region has the DNA TGCAGTGCTCTAGGGCCGGGACTAGCGGGAGAAGAGACCCATTACTTC. Protein sequence: CSALGPGLAGEETHYF.

V gene TRBV29-1 combines with J gene TRBJ2-7; TRBD1 aligns across 10 bases. V shed 6 bases, J shed 5 bases, and the junction held 10 bases outside the gene matches. The germline gives CDR1 SQVTM, CDR2 ANQGSEA. The CDR3 is made up of 14 amino acids. This CDR3 reads CSVGRQGAIDEQYF. CDR3 coding DNA: TGCAGCGTCGGAAGACAGGGGGCAATTGACGAGCAGTACTTC.

The J gene is TRBJ2-3, the V gene TRBV6-1; TRBD1 matches 11 bases. CDR1 and CDR2 from the germline V gene are MNHNS and SASEGT. The CDR3 length is 16 residues. V gave up 6 bases and J gave up 2 bases; unmatched junction bases: 7. This chain's CDR3 is CASRRMGQGVTDTQYF. The CDR3 coding sequence is TGTGCCAGCAGAAGGATGGGACAGGGGGTCACAGATACGCAGTATTTT.

This clonotype was counted only a few times. The chain carries TRBV20-1 and TRBJ1-2; D is possibly TRBD1 (5 bases). This CDR3 region has 16 residues. CDR1 and CDR2 from the germline V gene are DFQATT and SNEGSKA (reference sequence). V shed 0 bases and J shed 0 bases, with 14 bases lying between them. Here the CDR3 DNA reads TGCAGTGCTAGAGATCCGGCCGGAGGGGCTAACTATGGCTACACCTTC. It codes for CSARDPAGGANYGYTF.

This chain links TRBV3-1 with TRBJ2-7; 8 bases align to TRBD2. V trimming: 8 bases; J trimming: 3 bases; junction bases outside the gene matches: 12. CDR3 length equals 15 residues. The germline V gene has CDR1 LGHDT and CDR2 YNNKEL (reference sequence). This CDR3 reads CASGNSGKRSYEQYF. As DNA, the CDR3 is TGTGCCAGCGGGAATAGCGGGAAAAGGAGCTACGAGCAGTACTTC.

The chain employs TRBV27 and TRBJ2-1; the match to TRBD1 covers 7 bases. Germline V lookup: CDR1 MNHEY, CDR2 SMNVEV (reference sequence). This CDR3 region has 15 residues. The V and J ends lost 5 bases and 2 bases, in that order; junction bases with no gene match: 6. CDR3 sequence: CASSPDRVTYNEQFF. The CDR3 nucleotides read TGTGCCAGCAGTCCCGACAGGGTGACCTACAATGAGCAGTTCTTC.

The sample holds a few counts of this clonotype. This chain joins TRBV12-3 or TRBV12-4 and TRBJ2-3; D not certain. With 8 bases removed from V and 2 bases from J, the gap between germline ends came to 14 bases. The CDR3 length is 14 residues. The CDR3 region has the DNA TGTGCCAGCGGGCCCAGGCGGAACACAGATACGCAGTATTTT. Amino acids: CASGPRRNTDTQYF.

This clonotype was seen only a few times. This chain uses TRBV27 with TRBJ2-7; 7 nucleotides match TRBD1. V lost 2 bases and J lost 2; bases outside the gene matches: 9. CDR1 and CDR2 from the germline V gene are MNHEY and SMNVEV (reference sequence). The CDR3 loop spans 16 amino acids. CDR3 protein: CASSLGDSSLTYEQYF. CDR3 nucleotide sequence: TGTGCCAGCAGTTTAGGGGACAGTTCCCTAACCTACGAGCAGTACTTC.

The J gene is TRBJ2-1, the V gene TRBV19; 8 nucleotides match TRBD2. The germline V gene encodes CDR1 LNHDA and CDR2 SQIVND (reference sequence). J gave up 2 bases and V 7 bases, and 4 bases lay outside the gene matches. CDR3 length: 14 amino acids. CDR3 in amino acids: CASNNGRAYNEQFF. As DNA, the CDR3 is TGTGCCAGTAACAACGGGAGGGCCTACAATGAGCAGTTCTTC.

This clonotype has only a few counts. The V call is TRBV4-1, the J call TRBJ2-1; 8 bases fit TRBD2. The germline gives CDR1 MGHRA, CDR2 YSYEKL. With 1 base clipped from V and 7 bases from J, the junction kept 3 bases outside the gene matches. The CDR3 length is 14 residues. The CDR3 protein is CASSQGGLENEQFF. CDR3 coding DNA: TGCGCCAGCAGCCAAGGGGGACTAGAAAATGAGCAGTTCTTC.

The V call is TRBV12-3 or TRBV12-4, the J call TRBJ2-1, with D uncertain. The CDR3 is made up of 14 amino acids. V lost 0 bases and J 6 bases, leaving 9 bases between the germline ends. This CDR3 reads CASSLAGFSNEQFF. In nucleotides, the CDR3 is TGTGCCAGCAGTTTAGCGGGATTTAGCAATGAGCAGTTCTTC.

The chain carries TRBV11-2 and TRBJ1-6, with D unresolved. There are 14 residues in the CDR3. V was pared by 4 bases and J by 7 bases, with 11 bases between. The germline V gene has CDR1 SGHAT and CDR2 FQNNGV. The CDR3 region is CASSSVGPNSPLHF. The CDR3 region has the DNA TGTGCCAGCAGCTCAGTAGGGCCCAATTCACCCCTCCACTTT. Looking up the rest from reference TRBV11-2 and TRBJ1-6 gives the full variable domain: EAGVAQSPRYKIIEKRQSVAFWCNPISGHATLYWYQQILGQGPKLLIQFQNNGVVDDSQLPKDRFSAERLKGVDSTLKIQPAKLEDSAVYLCASSSVGPNSPLHFGNGTRLTVT.

This clonotype was picked up a small number of times. This chain uses TRBV4-3 with TRBJ2-7; 8 nucleotides line up with TRBD2. CDR1 is LGHNA and CDR2 is YSLEER in the germline V gene. The CDR3 length is 16 residues. Unmatched junction bases numbered 9, after V lost 3 bases and J lost 2 bases. The CDR3: CASSQEALAVPYEQYF. The CDR3 DNA is TGCGCCAGCAGCCAGGAAGCACTAGCGGTCCCCTACGAGCAGTACTTC.

This clonotype was seen a few times. The rearrangement uses TRBV7-8 and TRBJ2-5; maybe TRBD2 (6 bases). Germline V gene sequence: CDR1 SGHVS, CDR2 FQNEAQ. Trimming stripped 8 bases from V and 4 bases from J, with 23 bases between. There are 16 residues in the CDR3. CDR3 amino acids: CASRRSSAGRGETQYF. In DNA form, the CDR3 reads TGTGCCAGCCGACGATCGTCGGCGGGGCGGGGAGAGACCCAGTACTTC.

This clonotype was seen a few times. The V gene is TRBV5-1, the J gene TRBJ2-2; D not resolved. Germline V lookup: CDR1 SGHRS, CDR2 YFSETQ. The CDR3 totals 12 residues. V lost 10 bases and J 6 bases, leaving 13 bases between the germline ends. The CDR3 DNA is TGCGCCTCGATGCGGCAGGCCGGGGAGCTGTTTTTT. It encodes CASMRQAGELFF.

V is TRBV7-9 and J is TRBJ2-7, with D tentatively TRBD1 (6 bases). This CDR3 has 12 amino acids. Trimming took 1 base from V and 11 from J, leaving 12 bases between them. CDR1 SEHNR and CDR2 FQNEAQ come from the germline V gene (reference sequence). As DNA, the CDR3 is TGTGCCAGCAGCTTAGGCGACAGGCGGGAGTACTTC. Its protein is CASSLGDRREYF.

The chain links TRBV12-3 or TRBV12-4 to TRBJ2-3; D possibly uses TRBD1 or TRBD2 (5 bases each). Trimming pared 6 bases from V and 5 bases from J, leaving 12 bases between. The CDR3 totals 13 residues. Written as DNA, the CDR3 is TGTGCCAGCAGACTAGGTGGGGGAGATACGCAGTATTTT. Protein sequence: CASRLGGGDTQYF.

The table lists this clonotype with a few counts. This rearrangement joins TRBV12-3 or TRBV12-4 to TRBJ2-1; 11 nucleotides align to TRBD2. V dropped 5 bases and J dropped 7; count of bases not matched to a gene: 10. The CDR3 consists of 16 residues. The CDR3 nucleotides read TGTGCCAGCAGTCCCTGGGTAGCGGGAGGGCCAAATGAGCAGTTCTTC. Amino acids: CASSPWVAGGPNEQFF.

This clonotype has just a few counts. The chain carries TRBV7-9 and TRBJ2-7; D is ambiguous. V dropped 1 base and J dropped 5 bases, with 12 bases sitting between them. In germline, CDR1 is SEHNR, CDR2 FQNEAQ (reference sequence). CDR3 length equals 14 residues. CDR3 coding DNA: TGTGCCAGCAGCTTAGACGGCTACAGTGACGAGCAGTACTTC. Protein sequence: CASSLDGYSDEQYF.

The chain joins TRBV12-2 to TRBJ2-2; the table gives TRBD1 as D, unverified against the DNA. TRBV12-2 is tagged as a pseudogene. The CDR3 extends over 14 amino acids. The CDR3 sequence is CASRPDRYTGELFF. CDR3 DNA sequence: TGTGCAAGTCGCCCCGACAGGTACACCGGGGAGCTGTTTTTT.

The chain joins TRBV4-1 to TRBJ1-2; D is ambiguous. Trimming pared 4 bases from V and 3 bases from J, leaving 9 bases between. The germline gives CDR1 MGHRA, CDR2 YSYEKL. The CDR3 is 13 amino acids. The CDR3 reads CASSPVGHYGYTF. The CDR3 DNA follows: TGCGCCAGCAGCCCGGTAGGGCACTATGGCTACACCTTC.

The chain combines TRBV4-3 with TRBJ2-1, with 10 bases lining up with TRBD2. Per germline, CDR1 LGHNA and CDR2 YSLEER. This CDR3 spans 17 amino acids. The V and J ends lost 0 bases and 4 bases, in that order; junction bases with no gene match: 6. CDR3 loop: CASSQDEAGGRYNEQFF. CDR3 coding DNA: TGCGCCAGCAGCCAAGATGAAGCGGGAGGGCGATACAATGAGCAGTTCTTC.

In this sample, this clonotype turned up many times. The chain uses TRBV6-1 and TRBJ2-1, with D tentatively TRBD2 (6 bases). The ends were cut back, 11 bases at V and 0 bases at J, with 17 bases in the middle. The CDR3 consists of 15 residues. Germline assignment: CDR1 MNHNS and CDR2 SASEGT. In DNA form, the CDR3 reads TGTGCCTGCTTAGACCGGGGGAGCTCCTACAATGAGCAGTTCTTC. Its protein product is CACLDRGSSYNEQFF.

This chain uses TRBV7-3 with TRBJ2-3; a weak D match, TRBD1 (6 bases). The V and J ends lost 5 bases and 1 base respectively, with 16 bases between them. CDR1 and CDR2 from the germline V gene are SGHTA and FQGTGA. CDR3 size: 16 residues. The CDR3 region has the DNA TGTGCCAGCAGCATCGACAGGTCAGCAGGCACAGATACGCAGTATTTT. It codes for CASSIDRSAGTDTQYF.

This clonotype has a single count. This sequence joins TRBV10-3 and TRBJ2-3; TRBD2 agrees at 9 bases. Trimming at V came to 0 bases and at J to 5 bases, leaving 6 bases not matched to a gene. This CDR3 contains 16 residues. Germline CDR1 and CDR2: ENHRY and SYGVKD. As DNA, the CDR3 is TGTGCCATCAGTGAGTCGACGAGCGGGAGGTTAGATACGCAGTATTTT. This gives the protein CAISESTSGRLDTQYF.

This sequence joins TRBV27 and TRBJ2-7, with a tentative D call TRBD1 (6 bases). The length of the CDR3 is 13 residues. The ends were cut back, 7 bases at V and 5 bases at J, with 15 bases in the middle. Germline CDR1 is MNHEY and CDR2 is SMNVEV (reference sequence). DNA of the CDR3: TGTGCCAGCAAACCGGGACATATGAACGAGCAGTACTTC. It specifies CASKPGHMNEQYF.

This clonotype turned up a few times. The V and J genes are TRBV29-1 and TRBJ1-1, with D hard to call. Trimming removed 5 bases at V and 5 bases at J, with 18 bases between. Germline values: CDR1 SQVTM, CDR2 ANQGSEA. The CDR3 extends over 14 amino acids. The CDR3 DNA is TGCAGCGTTTTAAGCCCCGAGAGCGGGACTGAAGCTTTCTTT. Protein product: CSVLSPESGTEAFF.

This sequence joins TRBV7-9 and TRBJ2-3; D might be TRBD1 or TRBD2, each matching 5 bases. Germline assignment: CDR1 SEHNR and CDR2 FQNEAQ (reference sequence). There are 13 residues in the CDR3. V gave up 9 bases and J gave up 2 bases, with 12 bases separating them. In nucleotides, the CDR3 is TGTGCCAGTCGTGTGGGGGTCACAGATACGCAGTATTTT. This translates into CASRVGVTDTQYF.